This entry describes one T cell receptor (beta chain). Study processing details: How many nucleated cells were present was estimated from reference gene primer amplification. The method was immunoSEQ multiplex PCR; TCRdb's version includes in-frame clones alone and lacks a portion of them. The V and J calls and clone size come from that table; D and trimming were worked out from the DNA. Among some 96,000 clones listed, 90% were seen once. The germline CDR1 and CDR2 sequences are SQVTM and ANQGSEA. The CDR3 is made up of 13 amino acids. V was shortened by 7 bases and J by 0 bases, with 13 bases between the two germline ends. This sample is part of a study of blood T cell repertoires in COVID-19. The overall study: In each case, the material was cDNA or gDNA derived from T cells, B-cell-depleted T cells, or PBMCs.

Material: peripheral blood. The TCR comes from a man aged 55 to 70 with acute or convalescent COVID-19. V gene TRBV29-1 combines with J gene TRBJ2-7, with a possible D match to TRBD1 (6 bases). In nucleotides, the CDR3 is TGCAGCGCCTACAGGGCAAGCTCCTACGAGCAGTACTTC. This sequence encodes CSAYRASSYEQYF.